These 8 T cell receptor beta chains came from one sample sequenced in a study of CD8 T cells in ankylosing spondylitis. A single record per CDR3 protein comes from TCRdb applying MiXCR to the 5' RACE reads. The sample holds about 340,000 distinct CDR3 sequences, roughly 22% seen once. The material sequenced was blood, either unsorted or a sorted T cell fraction (not recorded which). Receptor source: a male donor with ankylosing spondylitis or in good health (not recorded which).

This clonotype occurred once. The chain joins TRBV12-3 or TRBV12-4 to TRBJ2-4, with 8 bases that match TRBD2. V lost 5 bases to trimming and J lost 6 bases; unmatched junction nucleotides: 0. The CDR3 totals 12 residues. The CDR3 protein is CASSAGGNIQYF. The CDR3 DNA reads as TGTGCCAGCAGTGCGGGAGGAAACATTCAGTACTTC.

This clonotype turned up a few times. V gene TRBV12-3 or TRBV12-4 combines with J gene TRBJ1-5; a weak D match, TRBD1 (5 bases). V was trimmed by 5 bases and J by 0 bases, leaving 11 bases between them. The CDR3 has 15 residues. The CDR3 nucleotides are TGTGCCAGCAGTACGACGACAGATAGCAATCAGCCCCAGCATTTT. It yields the protein CASSTTTDSNQPQHF.

This clonotype was detected ten times or more. This chain joins TRBV29-1 and TRBJ2-4; unclear D gene. This CDR3 has 12 amino acids. Germline values: CDR1 SQVTM, CDR2 ANQGSEA. Trimming took off 5 bases at V and 4 bases at J, with 9 bases between the two ends. The CDR3 spells CSVLSQKNIQYF. For the CDR3, the DNA is TGCAGCGTTCTTTCCCAGAAAAACATTCAGTACTTC.

The chain employs TRBV4-1 and TRBJ2-1; 12 bases map to TRBD2. V dropped 4 bases and J dropped 3; count of bases not matched to a gene: 7. The CDR3 runs to 17 residues. Germline-derived CDR1 and CDR2 are MGHRA and YSYEKL. The DNA of the CDR3 is TGCGCCAGCAGCCCGACAGGACTAGCGGGGAACTACAATGAGCAGTTCTTC. It specifies CASSPTGLAGNYNEQFF.

The CDR3 DNA is TGTGCCAGCAGTTCCCCCCCCTGGACAGGGGAAGGAGAGACCCAGTACTTC. This sequence encodes CASSSPPWTGEGETQYF. The rearrangement uses TRBV28 and TRBJ2-5, with 9 positions matching TRBD1. V shed 4 bases, J shed 4 bases, and the junction held 13 bases outside the gene matches. The CDR3 contains 17 residues. CDR1 is MDHEN, CDR2 SYDVKM, per germline.

The chain carries TRBV20-1 and TRBJ2-3; TRBD2 aligns across 7 bases. Trimming removed 5 bases from V and 3 bases from J; junction bases left unmatched: 8. CDR1 is DFQATT, CDR2 SNEGSKA, per germline (reference sequence). This CDR3 comprises 14 residues. The CDR3 coding sequence is TGCAGTGCTGACGGACTAGTGAGGACAGATACGCAGTATTTT. It is translated as CSADGLVRTDTQYF.

Regarding this clonotype: Its ends do not fully match the called genes, so a read error is possible. This sequence joins TRBV20-1 and TRBJ2-2, with 7 bases fitting TRBD1. Germline values: CDR1 DFQATT, CDR2 SNEGSKA (reference sequence). This CDR3 has 17 residues. DNA for the CDR3: TGCTGTGCTAGAGTTGCCGACAGGGCCTCGAACACCGGGGAGCTGTTTTTT. Amino acid sequence: CCARVADRASNTGELFF.

The gene calls are TRBV7-8 and TRBJ2-5; 14 bases agree with TRBD2. The length of the CDR3 is 17 residues. The germline V gene encodes CDR1 SGHVS and CDR2 FQNEAQ. Trimming removed 5 bases from V and 3 bases from J; junction bases left unmatched: 8. Here the CDR3 reads CASSRKPGLAGEETQYF. For the CDR3, the DNA is TGTGCCAGCAGCCGGAAACCGGGACTAGCGGGAGAAGAGACCCAGTACTTC.